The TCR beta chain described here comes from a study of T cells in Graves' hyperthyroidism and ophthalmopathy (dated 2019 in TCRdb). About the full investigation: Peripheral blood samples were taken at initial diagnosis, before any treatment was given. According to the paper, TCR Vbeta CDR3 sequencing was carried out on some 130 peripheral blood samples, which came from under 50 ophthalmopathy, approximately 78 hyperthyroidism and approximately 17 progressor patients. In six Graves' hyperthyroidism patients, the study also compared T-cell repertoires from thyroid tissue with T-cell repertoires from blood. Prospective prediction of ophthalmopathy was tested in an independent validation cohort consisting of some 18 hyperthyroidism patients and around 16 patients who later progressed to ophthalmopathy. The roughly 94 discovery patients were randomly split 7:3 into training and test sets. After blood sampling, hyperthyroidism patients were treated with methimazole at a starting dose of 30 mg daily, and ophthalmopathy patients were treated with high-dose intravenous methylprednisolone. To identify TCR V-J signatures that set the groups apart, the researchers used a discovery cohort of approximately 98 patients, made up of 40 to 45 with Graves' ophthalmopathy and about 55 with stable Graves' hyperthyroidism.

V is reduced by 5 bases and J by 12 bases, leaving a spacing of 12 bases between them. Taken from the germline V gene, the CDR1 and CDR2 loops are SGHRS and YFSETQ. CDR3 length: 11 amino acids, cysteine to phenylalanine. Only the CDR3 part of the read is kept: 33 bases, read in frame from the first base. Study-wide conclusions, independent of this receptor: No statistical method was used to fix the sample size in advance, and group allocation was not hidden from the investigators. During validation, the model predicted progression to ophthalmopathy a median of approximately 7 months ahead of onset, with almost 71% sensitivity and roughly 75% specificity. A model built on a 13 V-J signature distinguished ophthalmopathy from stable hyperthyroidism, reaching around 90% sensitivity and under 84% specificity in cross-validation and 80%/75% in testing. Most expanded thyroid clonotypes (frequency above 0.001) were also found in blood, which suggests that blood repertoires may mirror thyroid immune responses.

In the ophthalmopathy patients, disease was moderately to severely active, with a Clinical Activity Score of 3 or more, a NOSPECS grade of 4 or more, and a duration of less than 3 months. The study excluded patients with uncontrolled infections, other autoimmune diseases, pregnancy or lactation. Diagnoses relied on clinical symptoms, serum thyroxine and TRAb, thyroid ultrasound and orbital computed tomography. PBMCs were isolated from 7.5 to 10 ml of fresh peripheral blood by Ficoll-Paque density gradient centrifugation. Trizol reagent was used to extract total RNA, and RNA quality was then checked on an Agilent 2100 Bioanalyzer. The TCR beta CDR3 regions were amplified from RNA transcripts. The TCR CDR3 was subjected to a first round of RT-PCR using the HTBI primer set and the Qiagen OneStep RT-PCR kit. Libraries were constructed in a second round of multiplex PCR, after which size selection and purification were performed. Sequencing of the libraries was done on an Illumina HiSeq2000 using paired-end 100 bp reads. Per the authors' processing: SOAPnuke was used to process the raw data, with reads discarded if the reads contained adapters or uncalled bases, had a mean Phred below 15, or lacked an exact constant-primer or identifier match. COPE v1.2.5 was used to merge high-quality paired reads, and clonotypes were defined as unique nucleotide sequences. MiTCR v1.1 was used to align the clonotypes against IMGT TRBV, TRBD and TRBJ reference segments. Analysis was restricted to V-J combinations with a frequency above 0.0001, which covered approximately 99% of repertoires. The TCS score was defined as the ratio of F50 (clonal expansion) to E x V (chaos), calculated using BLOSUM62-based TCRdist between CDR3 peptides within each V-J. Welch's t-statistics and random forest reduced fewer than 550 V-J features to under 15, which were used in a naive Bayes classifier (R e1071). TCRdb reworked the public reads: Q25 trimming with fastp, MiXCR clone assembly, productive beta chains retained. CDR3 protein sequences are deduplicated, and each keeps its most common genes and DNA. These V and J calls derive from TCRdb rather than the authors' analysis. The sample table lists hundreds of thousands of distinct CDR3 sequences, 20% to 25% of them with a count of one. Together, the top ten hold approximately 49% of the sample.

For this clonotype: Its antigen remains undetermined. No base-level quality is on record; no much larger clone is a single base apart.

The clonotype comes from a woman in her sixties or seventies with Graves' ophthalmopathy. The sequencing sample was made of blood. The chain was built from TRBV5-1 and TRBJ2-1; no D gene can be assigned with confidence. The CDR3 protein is CASRGSYGQFF. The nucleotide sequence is TGCGCCAGCAGAGGCTCGTATGGGCAGTTCTTC.